The T cell receptor beta chain described here comes from a study of cytomegalovirus exposure and HLA in healthy donors. The study, taken as a whole, reports: Later examination showed HLA-associated TCR beta chains had greater clonal expansion than equally common others. Versus the roughly 690-donor mean, an Asian-associated ancestry cluster reportedly showed fewer N-insertions in a later analysis.

A note on this clone: Antigen specificity is unknown.

The junction had 8 bases not matched to a gene; V was cut back by 6 bases and J by 14 bases. CDR3 length equals 12 residues. Germline V CDR1 and CDR2: MNHEY, SVGAGI. PCR was performed using 60 Vbeta and 13 Jbeta primers. Sequenced by immunoSEQ multiplex PCR; TCRdb stores in-frame clones only, minus some. The data hold around 200,000 clones, with around 74% observed a single time. The TCR sequence derives from a male donor in good health and CMV-seronegative. The sample comprised PBMCs. The chain uses TRBV6-5 and TRBJ2-1, with 9 bases aligning to TRBD2. The CDR3: CASSPGSGRKFF. The CDR3 nucleotides are TGTGCCAGCAGCCCCGGTAGCGGGAGAAAGTTCTTC.